This TCR beta chain came from a study of T cells expressing NK-cell markers. The study's findings and limits: These clonotypes also led the CD3+CD56-NKG2C+ fraction in four donors.

Worth noting for this clonotype: Its antigen is not known.

This CDR3 contains 15 residues. Production of TCR beta cDNA relied on 5'RACE template switching with UMIs. TCRdb reprocessed the 5' RACE reads, with one entry per CDR3 protein and no DNA. The table for this sample gives about 410,000 distinct CDR3 sequences. This clonotype was obtained from a woman aged 45 to 65 in good health. The specimen sequenced was blood T cells: a sorted CD56 or NKG2C T cell subset, CD4+ or CD8+ T cells, or bulk PBMC T cells (not recorded which). The genes are TRBV12-3 or TRBV12-4 and TRBJ2-7; TCRdb's assignment of TRBD2 cannot be checked, as there is no DNA. The CDR3 protein is CASSLLGADPYEQYF.